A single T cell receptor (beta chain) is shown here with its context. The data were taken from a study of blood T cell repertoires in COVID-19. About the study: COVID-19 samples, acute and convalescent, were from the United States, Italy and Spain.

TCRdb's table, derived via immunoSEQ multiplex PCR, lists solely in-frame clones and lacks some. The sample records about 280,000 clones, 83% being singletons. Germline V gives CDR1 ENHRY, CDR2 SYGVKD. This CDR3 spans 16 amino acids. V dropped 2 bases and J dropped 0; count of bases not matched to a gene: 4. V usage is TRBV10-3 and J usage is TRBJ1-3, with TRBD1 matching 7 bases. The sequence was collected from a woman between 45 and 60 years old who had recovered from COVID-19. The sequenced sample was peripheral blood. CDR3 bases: TGTGCCATCAGTGAGGGGACAGCCAACTCTGGAAACACCATATATTTT. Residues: CAISEGTANSGNTIYF.